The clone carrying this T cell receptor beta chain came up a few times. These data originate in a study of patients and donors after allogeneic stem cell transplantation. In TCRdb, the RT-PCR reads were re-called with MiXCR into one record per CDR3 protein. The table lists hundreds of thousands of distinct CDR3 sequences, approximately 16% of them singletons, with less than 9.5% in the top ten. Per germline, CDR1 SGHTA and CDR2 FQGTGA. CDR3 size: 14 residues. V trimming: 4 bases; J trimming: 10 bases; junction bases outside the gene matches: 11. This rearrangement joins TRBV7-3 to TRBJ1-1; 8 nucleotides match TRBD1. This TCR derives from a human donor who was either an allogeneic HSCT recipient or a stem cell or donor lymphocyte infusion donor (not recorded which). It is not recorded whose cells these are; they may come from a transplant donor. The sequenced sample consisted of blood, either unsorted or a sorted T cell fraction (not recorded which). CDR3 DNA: TGTGCCAGCAGCTCAAGCGGGCAGGGGGCGGTAGCTTTCTTT. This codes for CASSSSGQGAVAFF.